The clone carrying this T cell receptor (beta chain) was observed at least ten times. Trimming cost V 8 bases and J 4 bases, with 11 bases left between them. CDR3 size: 13 residues. Germline V CDR1 and CDR2: SEHNR, FQNEAQ (reference sequence). From the 5' RACE reads, TCRdb called clonotypes with MiXCR, one entry per CDR3 protein. Here the sample spans approximately 40,000 distinct CDR3 sequences, approximately 17% being singletons. The chain links TRBV7-9 to TRBJ2-2; perhaps D is TRBD1 or TRBD2 (5 bases each). Sequenced material: naive CD4+ T cells sorted from a lymph node. Regarding subset: naive CD4+ T cells, CD4+CD45RA+CD25-. This sequence originates from a female donor with breast cancer. As DNA, the CDR3 is TGTGCCAGCCGACGGGGACCCACCGGGGAGCTGTTTTTT. Translating gives CASRRGPTGELFF.